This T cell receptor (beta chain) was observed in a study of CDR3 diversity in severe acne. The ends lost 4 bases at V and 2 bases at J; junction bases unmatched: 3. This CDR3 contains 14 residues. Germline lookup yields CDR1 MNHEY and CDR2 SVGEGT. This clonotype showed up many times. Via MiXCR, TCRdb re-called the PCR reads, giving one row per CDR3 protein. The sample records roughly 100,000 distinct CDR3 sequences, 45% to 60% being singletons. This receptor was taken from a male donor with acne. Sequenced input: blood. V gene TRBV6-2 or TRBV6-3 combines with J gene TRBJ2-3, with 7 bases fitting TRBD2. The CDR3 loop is CASSFGTTTDTQYF. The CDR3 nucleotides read TGTGCCAGCAGTTTCGGGACTACCACAGATACGCAGTATTTT.